Listed here are 17 T cell receptor beta chains from one sample, sequenced in a study of blood T cells in healthy people across ages. For the second PCR, which ran for roughly 7 to 11 cycles, a sample-barcoded 5' primer and a J-beta primer mix were used. TCRdb processed the 5' RACE reads anew with MiXCR; each CDR3 protein has one entry. This sample has some 710,000 distinct CDR3 sequences, with approximately 22% found just once. The sample consisted of blood. All receptors derive from a man aged 65-85 years in good health.

The V call is TRBV10-2, the J call TRBJ2-3, with D unresolved. The ends were cut back, 3 bases at V and 0 bases at J, with 13 bases in the middle. This CDR3 comprises 16 residues. Germline V CDR1 and CDR2: WSHSY, SAAADI. CDR3 region: CASSESGGWSTDTQYF. The DNA of the CDR3 is TGCGCCAGCAGTGAATCCGGCGGATGGAGCACAGATACGCAGTATTTT.

V and J are TRBV2 and TRBJ2-1, with 13 bases identical to TRBD2. This CDR3 region has 17 residues. The germline CDR1 and CDR2 sequences are SNHLY and FYNNEI. Trimming removed 4 bases from V and 1 base from J; junction bases left unmatched: 4. CDR3 sequence reads: CASSVLAGGYSYNEQFF. The CDR3 nucleotides read TGTGCCAGCAGTGTACTAGCGGGGGGGTATTCCTACAATGAGCAGTTCTTC.

This chain joins TRBV6-2 or TRBV6-3 and TRBJ2-7, with TRBD1 matching over 9 bases. This CDR3 is built from 15 residues. The V gene's germline CDR1 is MNHEY and CDR2 SVGEGT. Unmatched junction bases numbered 6, after V lost 2 bases and J lost 4 bases. The CDR3 DNA reads as TGTGCCAGCAGTTACGGGGGACAGGGATTTTACGAGCAGTACTTC. Protein sequence: CASSYGGQGFYEQYF.

This clonotype appeared a few times. The chain links TRBV29-1 to TRBJ2-3; 7 bases are a match to TRBD1. The CDR3 spans 18 residues. Unmatched junction bases numbered 13, after V lost 1 base and J lost 0 bases. The germline CDR1 and CDR2 sequences are SQVTM and ANQGSEA. CDR3 in DNA: TGCAGCGTTGAAGGTGAGAGGGGGCTCGGTCGCAGCACAGATACGCAGTATTTT. Residues: CSVEGERGLGRSTDTQYF.

The chain couples TRBV20-1 to TRBJ2-4; 7 nucleotides agree with TRBD1. Losses at the gene ends were 6 bases for V and 0 bases for J; bases not matched to a gene: 11. There are 16 residues in the CDR3. In germline, CDR1 is DFQATT, CDR2 SNEGSKA (reference sequence). The CDR3 protein is CSAPGTAKLAKNIQYF. In DNA form, the CDR3 reads TGCAGTGCGCCCGGGACAGCAAAACTAGCCAAAAACATTCAGTACTTC.

This chain joins TRBV5-4 and TRBJ2-4; maybe TRBD1 (6 bases). The CDR3 runs to 17 residues. The V end lost 1 base, the J end lost 0 bases, and 14 bases lay between the germline ends. Germline V gives CDR1 SGHNT, CDR2 YYREEE (reference sequence). The CDR3 here is CASSLSTGRLAKNIQYF. CDR3 coding DNA: TGTGCCAGCAGCTTGTCGACAGGACGACTAGCCAAAAACATTCAGTACTTC.

CDR3 in amino acids: CSADKTGLMNTEAFF. CDR3 in DNA: TGCAGTGCTGACAAGACAGGCCTCATGAACACTGAAGCTTTCTTT. The V gene is TRBV20-1, the J gene TRBJ1-1, with D tentatively TRBD1 (6 bases). The length of the CDR3 is 15 residues. V lost 5 bases and J lost 0, with 16 bases in between. Germline CDR1 DFQATT, CDR2 SNEGSKA (reference sequence).

This clonotype was observed a few times. The chain links TRBV10-3 to TRBJ1-2; D not certain. Germline values: CDR1 ENHRY, CDR2 SYGVKD. CDR3 length equals 13 residues. Between the trimmed V and J ends, which lost 5 bases and 8 bases, there was a span of 15 bases. CDR3 sequence (DNA): TGTGCCATCAGTTTCGAACCTTCGGGCGGCTACACCTTC. Its translation is CAISFEPSGGYTF.

CDR3 region: CASSIRQGGNYGYTF. CDR3 coding DNA: TGTGCCAGTAGTATCCGACAGGGAGGAAACTATGGCTACACCTTC. V usage is TRBV19 and J usage is TRBJ1-2, with 7 bases lining up with TRBD1. This CDR3 is 15 amino acids long. CDR1 and CDR2 (germline): LNHDA, SQIVND (reference sequence). The ends lost 3 bases at V and 2 bases at J; junction bases unmatched: 6. The whole variable domain, remainder taken from reference TRBV19 and TRBJ1-2, is DGGITQSPKYLFRKEGQNVTLSCEQNLNHDAMYWYRQDPGQGLRLIYYSQIVNDFQKGDIAEGYSVSREKKESFPLTVTSAQKNPTAFYLCASSIRQGGNYGYTFGSGTRLTVV.

This chain connects TRBV10-3 to TRBJ2-1; 8 positions agree with TRBD1. The J call may not be correct, given that the DNA end is closer to TRBJ2-5. The CDR3 extends over 14 amino acids. CDR1 is ENHRY, CDR2 SYGVKD, per germline. Written as DNA, the CDR3 is TGTGCCATCCGTCCCGGGACAGGAGAAGAGACCCAGTACTTC. Protein product: CAIRPGTGEETQYF.

This clonotype has ten or more counts. The CDR3 DNA sequence: TGTGCCAGCGGGGACAGAAACTACGAAAAACTGTTTTTT. It translates to CASGDRNYEKLFF. The chain uses TRBV12-3 or TRBV12-4 and TRBJ1-4; 7 positions agree with TRBD1. With 8 bases clipped from V and 8 bases from J, the junction kept 8 bases outside the gene matches. The CDR3 runs to 13 residues.

This chain connects TRBV7-9 to TRBJ2-1, with TRBD2 matching over 7 bases. The germline CDR1 and CDR2 sequences are SEHNR and FQNEAQ (reference sequence). The length of the CDR3 is 18 residues. The ends lost 1 base at V and 0 bases at J; junction bases unmatched: 9. The CDR3 loop is CASSLGVGAGSSYNEQFF. The CDR3 DNA reads TGTGCCAGCAGCTTAGGAGTAGGAGCGGGGAGCTCCTACAATGAGCAGTTCTTC.

The chain uses TRBV28 and TRBJ1-2, with no clear D. This CDR3 region has 14 residues. The germline CDR1 and CDR2 sequences are MDHEN and SYDVKM. V was shortened by 1 base and J by 3 bases, with 9 bases between the two germline ends. CDR3 sequence reads: CASSLSGPHYGYTF. The CDR3 coding sequence is TGTGCCAGCAGTTTATCCGGACCCCACTATGGCTACACCTTC.

Many counts were recorded for this clonotype. This CDR3 is CASSLEGGSGVETQYF. CDR3 nucleotide sequence: TGTGCCAGCAGCTTAGAGGGGGGATCGGGAGTTGAGACCCAGTACTTC. V is TRBV11-2 and J is TRBJ2-5; the D gene is possibly TRBD2 (6 bases). The germline V and J ends were trimmed by 0 bases and 5 bases, with 16 bases remaining between them. CDR3 length equals 16 residues. Per the germline V gene, CDR1 is SGHAT and CDR2 is FQNNGV.

The CDR3 loop reads CASSVVQGNEKLFF. The CDR3 bases are TGTGCCAGCAGCGTAGTACAGGGGAATGAAAAACTGTTTTTT. The chain combines TRBV9 with TRBJ1-4; 7 positions match TRBD1. The V segment lost 0 bases and the J segment 5 bases; nucleotides outside the gene matches: 1. The CDR3 length is 14 residues. CDR1 is SGDLS, CDR2 YYNGEE, per germline.

The chain links TRBV12-3 or TRBV12-4 to TRBJ2-3; D is perhaps TRBD1 or TRBD2 (6 bases each). The CDR3 contains 12 residues. Trimming stripped 3 bases from V and 8 bases from J, with 9 bases between. The CDR3 nucleotides read TGTGCCAGCAGTTTCGAGGGGGGTACGCAGTATTTT. This translates into CASSFEGGTQYF.

The V gene is TRBV6-1, the J gene TRBJ2-1; 7 bases map to TRBD2. With V trimmed by 3 bases and J by 9 bases, 5 bases remained unmatched. Germline V gene data show CDR1 as MNHNS and CDR2 as SASEGT. The CDR3 totals 13 residues. The CDR3 loop is CASSEGREGEQFF. CDR3 bases: TGTGCCAGCAGTGAGGGTAGGGAGGGTGAGCAGTTCTTC.